This passage covers 5 T cell receptor beta chains from one sample sequenced in a study of blood T cells in healthy people across ages. Next came a second PCR, run for about 7 to 12 cycles, which used a sample-barcoded 5' primer along with a J-beta primer mix. From the 5' RACE reads, TCRdb called clonotypes with MiXCR, one entry per CDR3 protein. The repertoire consists of about 1.4 million distinct CDR3 sequences, with almost 60% occurring once and the leading ten covering 6.5% to 8.5%. The sequenced sample was blood. Receptors originate from a man aged 18 to 30 in good health.

The chain has TRBV10-3 and TRBJ1-1; D unresolved. V was pared by 0 bases and J by 0 bases, with 14 bases between. CDR1 ENHRY and CDR2 SYGVKD come from the germline V gene. This CDR3 has 17 residues. DNA for the CDR3: TGTGCCATCAGTGAGTCAGTCGGGAGGTGGGTGAACACTGAAGCTTTCTTT. Amino acids: CAISESVGRWVNTEAFF.

This clonotype was found a few times. V usage is TRBV4-3 and J usage is TRBJ2-3, with D hard to call. CDR1 and CDR2 (germline): LGHNA, YSLEER. V lost 4 bases, J lost 1 base, and 9 bases lay in between. The CDR3 spans 14 residues. The DNA for the CDR3 is TGCGCCAGCAGCCTCTCGACTGGCACAGATACGCAGTATTTT. Protein sequence: CASSLSTGTDTQYF.

The chain has TRBV14 and TRBJ2-1, with TRBD1 as a possible D gene (6 bases). V was clipped by 2 bases and J by 1 base, with 9 bases between them. The CDR3 contains 15 residues. Germline assignment: CDR1 SGHDN and CDR2 FVKESK. For the CDR3, the DNA is TGTGCCAGCAGCCAATTTACAGGGTCCTACAATGAGCAGTTCTTC. Translating it yields CASSQFTGSYNEQFF.

This clonotype was detected a few times. The chain is built from TRBV12-3 or TRBV12-4 and TRBJ2-5; D is possibly TRBD1 (5 bases). The better agreement between TRBJ2-7 and the DNA end casts doubt on the J call. The CDR3 contains 14 residues. The CDR3 DNA reads as TGTGCCAGCAGCGAACCGACAGCCTACTACGAGCAGTACTTC. As protein: CASSEPTAYYEQYF.

The chain uses TRBV9 and TRBJ1-2; 7 bases are a match to TRBD1. The CDR3 spans 14 residues. Germline loops: CDR1 SGDLS, CDR2 YYNGEE. The ends lost 3 bases at V and 4 bases at J; junction bases unmatched: 6. CDR3 bases: TGTGCCAGCAGCGAGGGGAACAGGGGCTATGGCTACACCTTC. Protein sequence: CASSEGNRGYGYTF.